This TCR beta chain was captured in a study of shared clonotypes between healthy human individuals. Study-level information: Sampling drew on donors who were two women and a few men aged 18 to 49. Each donor contributed plates that comprised three CD4 naive, three CD4 memory, two CD8 naive and one CD8 memory.

With regard to this clone: Its antigen remains unidentified.

The authors distributed each subset's genomic DNA evenly over several immunoSEQ plates. Using immunoSEQ multiplex PCR, the repertoire was profiled, and TCRdb retains in-frame clones only, with some absent. The sample includes a few million clones, 80% to 95% seen only once; the top ten take roughly 0.34%. Trimming stripped 2 bases from V and 11 bases from J, with 13 bases between. CDR1 is MNHEY, CDR2 SVGAGI, per germline. This CDR3 is built from 14 residues. Findings and caveats of the study: For naive CD4 cells, roughly 5% of clonotypes were shared across a handful of donors.

Source material: naive CD4+ T cells from PBMCs. Described subset: CD45RA+ positively selected. This chain connects TRBV6-5 to TRBJ2-6; D not resolved. The sequence was collected from a man in his late teens or twenties in good health. Some clones in this sample may be carry-over from other donors' samples. The CDR3 loop is CASSYASSAHVLTF. Here the CDR3 DNA reads TGTGCCAGCAGTTACGCGAGTTCCGCGCACGTCCTGACTTTC.